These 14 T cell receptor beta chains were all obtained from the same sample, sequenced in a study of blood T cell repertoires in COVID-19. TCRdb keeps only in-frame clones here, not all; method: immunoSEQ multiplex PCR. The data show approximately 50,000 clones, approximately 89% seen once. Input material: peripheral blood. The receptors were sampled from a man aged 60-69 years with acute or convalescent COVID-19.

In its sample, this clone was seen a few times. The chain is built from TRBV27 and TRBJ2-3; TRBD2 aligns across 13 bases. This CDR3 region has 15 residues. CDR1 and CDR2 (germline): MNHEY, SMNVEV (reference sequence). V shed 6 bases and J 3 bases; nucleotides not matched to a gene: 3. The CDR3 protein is CASSRTSGSTDTQYF. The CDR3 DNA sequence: TGTGCCAGCAGCAGGACTAGCGGGAGTACAGATACGCAGTATTTT.

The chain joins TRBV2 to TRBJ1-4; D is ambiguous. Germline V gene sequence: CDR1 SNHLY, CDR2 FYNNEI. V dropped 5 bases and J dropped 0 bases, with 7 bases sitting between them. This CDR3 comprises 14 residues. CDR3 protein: CASSRVTTNEKLFF. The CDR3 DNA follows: TGTGCCAGCAGTAGAGTGACAACTAATGAAAAACTGTTTTTT.

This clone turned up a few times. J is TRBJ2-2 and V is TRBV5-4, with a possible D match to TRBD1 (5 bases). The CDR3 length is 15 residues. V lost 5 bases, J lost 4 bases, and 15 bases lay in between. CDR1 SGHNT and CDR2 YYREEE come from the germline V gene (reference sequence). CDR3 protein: CASSYDRPSTGELFF. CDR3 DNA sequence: TGTGCCAGCAGTTACGACAGACCATCCACCGGGGAGCTGTTTTTT.

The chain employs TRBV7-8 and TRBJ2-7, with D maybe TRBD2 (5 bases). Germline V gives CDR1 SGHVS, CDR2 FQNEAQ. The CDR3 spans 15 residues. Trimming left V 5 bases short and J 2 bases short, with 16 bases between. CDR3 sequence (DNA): TGTGCCAGCAGCCCTACTAGACTCCTAGCCTACGAGCAGTACTTC. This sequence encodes CASSPTRLLAYEQYF.

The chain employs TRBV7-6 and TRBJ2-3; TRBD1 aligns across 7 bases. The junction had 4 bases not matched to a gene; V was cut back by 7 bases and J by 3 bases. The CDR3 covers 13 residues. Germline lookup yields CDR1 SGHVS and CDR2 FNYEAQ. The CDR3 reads CASKGTETDTQYF. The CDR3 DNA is TGTGCCAGCAAGGGGACAGAAACAGATACGCAGTATTTT.

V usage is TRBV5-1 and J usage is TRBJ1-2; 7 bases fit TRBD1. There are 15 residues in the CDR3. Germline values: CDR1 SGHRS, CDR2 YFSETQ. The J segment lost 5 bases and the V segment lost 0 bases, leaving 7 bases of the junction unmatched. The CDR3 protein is CASSLVGDRTYGYTF. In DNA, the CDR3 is TGCGCCAGCAGCTTGGTGGGGGACAGAACATATGGCTACACCTTC.

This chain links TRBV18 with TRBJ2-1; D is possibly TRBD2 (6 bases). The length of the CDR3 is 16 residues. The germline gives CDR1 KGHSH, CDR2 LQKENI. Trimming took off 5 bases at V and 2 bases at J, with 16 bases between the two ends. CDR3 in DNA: TGTGCCAGCTCAGATCACGGGACTCCCCCCTACAATGAGCAGTTCTTC. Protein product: CASSDHGTPPYNEQFF. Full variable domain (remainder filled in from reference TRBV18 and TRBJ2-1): NAGVMQNPRHLVRRRGQEARLRCSPMKGHSHVYWYRQLPEEGLKFMVYLQKENIIDESGMPKERFSAEFPKEGPSILRIQQVVRGDSAAYFCASSDHGTPPYNEQFFGPGTRLTVL.

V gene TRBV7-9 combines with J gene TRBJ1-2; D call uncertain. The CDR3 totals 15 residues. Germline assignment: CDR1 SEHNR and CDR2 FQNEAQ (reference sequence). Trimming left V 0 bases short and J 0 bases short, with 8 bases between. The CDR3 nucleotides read TGTGCCAGCAGCTTAGCGAGGAGTGCTAACTATGGCTACACCTTC. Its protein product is CASSLARSANYGYTF.

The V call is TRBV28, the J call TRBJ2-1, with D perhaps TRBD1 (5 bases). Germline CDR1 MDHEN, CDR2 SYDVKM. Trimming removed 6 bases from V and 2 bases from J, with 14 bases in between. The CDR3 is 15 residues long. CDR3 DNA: TGTGCCAGCAGACGCGACGTGGGGCCCTACAATGAGCAGTTCTTC. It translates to CASRRDVGPYNEQFF.

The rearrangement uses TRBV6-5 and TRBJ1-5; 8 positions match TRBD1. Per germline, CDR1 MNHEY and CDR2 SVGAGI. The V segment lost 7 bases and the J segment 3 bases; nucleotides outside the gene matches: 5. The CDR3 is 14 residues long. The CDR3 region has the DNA TGTGCCAGCAACAGGGGGGAGATCAATCAGCCCCAGCATTTT. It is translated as CASNRGEINQPQHF.

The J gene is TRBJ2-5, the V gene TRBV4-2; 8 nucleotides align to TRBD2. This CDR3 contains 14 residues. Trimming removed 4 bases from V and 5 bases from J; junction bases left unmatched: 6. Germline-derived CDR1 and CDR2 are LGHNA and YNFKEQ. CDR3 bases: TGTGCCAGCAGCCCCGAGGGACTAGGTGAGACCCAGTACTTC. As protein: CASSPEGLGETQYF.

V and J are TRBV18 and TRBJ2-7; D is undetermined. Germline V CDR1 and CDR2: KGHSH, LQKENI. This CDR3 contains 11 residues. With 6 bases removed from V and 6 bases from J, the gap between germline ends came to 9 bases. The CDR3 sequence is CASSADFEQYF. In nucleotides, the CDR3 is TGTGCCAGCTCTGCTGACTTCGAGCAGTACTTC. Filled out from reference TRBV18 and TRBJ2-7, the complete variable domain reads NAGVMQNPRHLVRRRGQEARLRCSPMKGHSHVYWYRQLPEEGLKFMVYLQKENIIDESGMPKERFSAEFPKEGPSILRIQQVVRGDSAAYFCASSADFEQYFGPGTRLTVT.

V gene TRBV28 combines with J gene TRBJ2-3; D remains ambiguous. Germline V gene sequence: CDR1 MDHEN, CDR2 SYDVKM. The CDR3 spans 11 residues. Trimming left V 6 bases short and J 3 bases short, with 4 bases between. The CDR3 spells CASSVTDTQYF. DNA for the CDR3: TGTGCCAGCAGCGTGACAGATACGCAGTATTTT.

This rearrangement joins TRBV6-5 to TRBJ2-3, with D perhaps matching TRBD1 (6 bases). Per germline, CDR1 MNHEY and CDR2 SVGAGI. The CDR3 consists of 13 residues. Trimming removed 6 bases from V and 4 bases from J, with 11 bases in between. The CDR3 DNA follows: TGTGCCAGCAGGATCAGACAGGCAGATACGCAGTATTTT. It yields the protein CASRIRQADTQYF.